These T cell receptor beta chains were read from a single sample in a study of blood T cell repertoires in COVID-19. Clones were read by immunoSEQ multiplex PCR, and TCRdb kept only the in-frame ones, dropping some. The table has over 130,000 clones, around four fifths seen once; the top ten hold less than 2.5%. Sequencing was done on a sample of peripheral blood. These receptor sequences come from a man between 70 and 80 years old with acute or convalescent COVID-19. Each CDR3 is given with its conserved first and last residue. A D gene is named only where the DNA matches it firmly. Some rows mark clone size as missing; the rest say once, few, many or name a class of expanded clone.

clone_size,v_call,d_call,j_call,cdr3_nt,cdr3_aa
.,TRBV28,.,TRBJ2-3,TGTGCCAGCAGTTCGACAGGGACTTCAGGGGGTACGCAGTATTTT,CASSSTGTSGGTQYF
.,TRBV18,TRBD1,TRBJ2-5,TGTGCCAGCTCATCTGACAGGGTGGAGACCCAGTACTTC,CASSSDRVETQYF
.,TRBV5-6,.,TRBJ1-4,TGTGCCAGCAGACTGGGGAGGGGAAACGAAAAACTGTTTTTT,CASRLGRGNEKLFF
.,TRBV19,.,TRBJ2-3,TGTGCCAGTAGTACGGTGCTGGGGGCAACAGATACGCAGTATTTT,CASSTVLGATDTQYF
.,TRBV7-2,.,TRBJ2-5,TGTGCCAGCAGCTTAGATCCGGGTTACCAAGAGACCCAGTACTTC,CASSLDPGYQETQYF
once,TRBV25-1,.,TRBJ2-3,TGTGCCAGCAGTGGAGGCCTAGCCCTCAGCACAGATACGCAGTATTTT,CASSGGLALSTDTQYF
once,TRBV7-6,.,TRBJ2-5,TGTGCCAGCAGCCTAAGACAGGGGAGGGCTTTTGAGACCCAGTACTTC,CASSLRQGRAFETQYF
.,TRBV28,.,TRBJ2-5,TGTGCCAGCAGTCCATGGGGCAGGGTCGACCAAGAGACCCAGTACTTC,CASSPWGRVDQETQYF
.,TRBV24-1,TRBD2,TRBJ2-5,TGTGCCACCAGTGATTCCAGGCAAGCGGGAGGGCCGGAGACCCAGTACTTC,CATSDSRQAGGPETQYF
.,TRBV7-2,TRBD1,TRBJ2-7,TGTGCCAGCAGCTCTTGGACAGGGGGGGGATTGGAGCAGTACTTC,CASSSWTGGGLEQYF
.,TRBV5-6,.,TRBJ1-4,TGTGCCAGCAGCTCTCTGGACAGTAATGAAAAACTGTTTTTT,CASSSLDSNEKLFF
.,TRBV6-6,TRBD1,TRBJ1-4,TGTGCCAGCAGTGTCTTAGAGGGGGCCGGTGAAAAACTGTTTTTT,CASSVLEGAGEKLFF
.,TRBV6-5,TRBD1,TRBJ2-3,TGTGCCAGCAGTTACTCGACGGACAGGGGCCCAAATACGCAGTATTTT,CASSYSTDRGPNTQYF
.,TRBV28,TRBD1,TRBJ1-6,TGTGCCAGCAGTCCGCCAGGGGGAAGCCATTCACCCCTCCACTTT,CASSPPGGSHSPLHF
.,TRBV12-3/TRBV12-4,.,TRBJ2-7,TGTGCCAGCAGTTCAGGAACCTACGAGCAGTACTTC,CASSSGTYEQYF